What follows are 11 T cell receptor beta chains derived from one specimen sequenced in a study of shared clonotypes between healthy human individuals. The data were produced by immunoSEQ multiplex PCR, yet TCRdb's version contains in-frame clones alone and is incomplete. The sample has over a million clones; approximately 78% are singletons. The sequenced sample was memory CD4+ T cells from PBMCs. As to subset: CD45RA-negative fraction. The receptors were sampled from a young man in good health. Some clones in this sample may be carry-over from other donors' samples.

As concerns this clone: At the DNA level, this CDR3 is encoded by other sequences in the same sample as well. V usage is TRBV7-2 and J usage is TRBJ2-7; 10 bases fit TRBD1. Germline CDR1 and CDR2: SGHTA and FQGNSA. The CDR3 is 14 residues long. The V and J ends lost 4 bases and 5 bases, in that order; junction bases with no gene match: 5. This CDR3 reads CASSYRTGGHEQYF. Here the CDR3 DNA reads TGTGCCAGCAGCTACCGGACAGGGGGGCACGAGCAGTACTTC.

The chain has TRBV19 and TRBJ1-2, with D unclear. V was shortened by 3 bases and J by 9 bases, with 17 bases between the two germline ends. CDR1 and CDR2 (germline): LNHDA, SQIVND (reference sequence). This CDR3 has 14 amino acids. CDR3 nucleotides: TGTGCCAGTAGTATCGGTCCAGGCGCGGTGAGCTACACCTTC. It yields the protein CASSIGPGAVSYTF. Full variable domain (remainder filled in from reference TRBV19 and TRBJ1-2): DGGITQSPKYLFRKEGQNVTLSCEQNLNHDAMYWYRQDPGQGLRLIYYSQIVNDFQKGDIAEGYSVSREKKESFPLTVTSAQKNPTAFYLCASSIGPGAVSYTFGSGTRLTVV.

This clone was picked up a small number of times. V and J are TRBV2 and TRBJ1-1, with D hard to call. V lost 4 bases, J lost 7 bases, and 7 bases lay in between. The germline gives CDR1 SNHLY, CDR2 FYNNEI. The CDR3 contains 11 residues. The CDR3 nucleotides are TGTGCCAGCAGTGGAAACGATGAAGCTTTCTTT. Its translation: CASSGNDEAFF.

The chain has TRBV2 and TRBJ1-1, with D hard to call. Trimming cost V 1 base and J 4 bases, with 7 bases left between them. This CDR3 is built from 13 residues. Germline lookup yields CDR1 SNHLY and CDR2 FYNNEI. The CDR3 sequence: CASSEVYGTEAFF. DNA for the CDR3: TGTGCCAGCAGTGAAGTATATGGCACTGAAGCTTTCTTT.

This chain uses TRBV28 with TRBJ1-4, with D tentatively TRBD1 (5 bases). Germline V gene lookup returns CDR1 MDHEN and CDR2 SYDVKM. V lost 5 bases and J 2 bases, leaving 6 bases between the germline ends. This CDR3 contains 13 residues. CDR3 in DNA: TGTGCCAGCAGTGGGGGGACTAATGAAAAACTGTTTTTT. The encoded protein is CASSGGTNEKLFF.

In DNA, the CDR3 is TGTGCCAGCAGTGAACAGGGGGCAGATTACAATGAGCAGTTCTTC. This sequence encodes CASSEQGADYNEQFF. The rearrangement uses TRBV2 and TRBJ2-1; 8 positions match TRBD1. Germline trimming cut 2 bases from V and 4 bases from J; bases unmatched to any gene: 4. The CDR3 totals 15 residues. Germline V gene data show CDR1 as SNHLY and CDR2 as FYNNEI.

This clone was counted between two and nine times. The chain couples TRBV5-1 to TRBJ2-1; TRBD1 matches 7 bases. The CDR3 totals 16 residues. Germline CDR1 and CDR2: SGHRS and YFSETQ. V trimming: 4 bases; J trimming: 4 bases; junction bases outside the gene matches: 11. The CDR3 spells CASSLAPGQIYNEQFF. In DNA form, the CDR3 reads TGCGCCAGCAGCCTTGCACCGGGACAGATATACAATGAGCAGTTCTTC.

CDR3 amino acids: CASSEIGSGLYGYTF. As DNA, the CDR3 is TGTGCCAGCAGTGAAATAGGCTCCGGGCTCTATGGCTACACCTTC. This chain links TRBV25-1 with TRBJ1-2; D not resolved. Germline V gene lookup returns CDR1 MGHDK and CDR2 SYGVNS. Trimming cost V 2 bases and J 4 bases, with 14 bases left between them. The CDR3 runs 15 residues.

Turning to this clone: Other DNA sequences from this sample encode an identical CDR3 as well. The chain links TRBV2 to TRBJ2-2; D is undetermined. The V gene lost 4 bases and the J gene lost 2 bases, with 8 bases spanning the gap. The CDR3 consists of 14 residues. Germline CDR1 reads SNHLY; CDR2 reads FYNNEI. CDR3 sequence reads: CASSVGRNTGELFF. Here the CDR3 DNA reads TGTGCCAGCAGTGTGGGCAGAAACACCGGGGAGCTGTTTTTT. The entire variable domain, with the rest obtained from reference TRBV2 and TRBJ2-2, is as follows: EPEVTQTPSHQVTQMGQEVILRCVPISNHLYFYWYRQILGQKVEFLVSFYNNEISEKSEIFDDQFSVERPDGSNFTLKIRSTKLEDSAMYFCASSVGRNTGELFFGEGSRLTVL.

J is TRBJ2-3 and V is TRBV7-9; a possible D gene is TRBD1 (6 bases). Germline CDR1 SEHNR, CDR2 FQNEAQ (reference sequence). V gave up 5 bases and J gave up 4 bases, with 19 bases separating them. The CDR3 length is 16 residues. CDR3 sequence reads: CASSPRQGREADTQYF. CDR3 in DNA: TGTGCCAGCAGCCCGCGGCAGGGGCGCGAGGCAGATACGCAGTATTTT.

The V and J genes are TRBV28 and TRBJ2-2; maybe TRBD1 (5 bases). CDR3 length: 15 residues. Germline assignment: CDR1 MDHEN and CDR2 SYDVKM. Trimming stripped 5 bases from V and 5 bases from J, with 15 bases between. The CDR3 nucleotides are TGTGCCAGCAGTGACGCAGGGATGAGAACCGGGGAGCTGTTTTTT. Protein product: CASSDAGMRTGELFF.